This TCR beta chain emerged from a study of T cells in Graves' hyperthyroidism and ophthalmopathy. Amplification of TCR beta CDR3 regions used RNA as the template. The HTBI primer set drove a first-round RT-PCR of the TCR CDR3. Each CDR3 protein is one row after TCRdb ran MiXCR on the multiplex PCR reads. The repertoire holds about 720,000 distinct CDR3 sequences, approximately 19% seen once, with around 15% in the top ten. V lost 9 bases and J lost 3, with 12 bases in between. Per germline, CDR1 MNHEY and CDR2 SVGEGT. CDR3 length equals 14 residues. This TCR came from a woman between 50 and 59 years old with Graves' hyperthyroidism that later progressed to Graves' ophthalmopathy. What was sequenced was blood. The chain employs TRBV6-2 or TRBV6-3 and TRBJ1-6; tentatively, D is TRBD1 (5 bases). The CDR3 region is CASTSGNYNSPLHF. In DNA, the CDR3 is TGTGCCAGTACGTCAGGGAACTATAATTCACCCCTCCACTTT.